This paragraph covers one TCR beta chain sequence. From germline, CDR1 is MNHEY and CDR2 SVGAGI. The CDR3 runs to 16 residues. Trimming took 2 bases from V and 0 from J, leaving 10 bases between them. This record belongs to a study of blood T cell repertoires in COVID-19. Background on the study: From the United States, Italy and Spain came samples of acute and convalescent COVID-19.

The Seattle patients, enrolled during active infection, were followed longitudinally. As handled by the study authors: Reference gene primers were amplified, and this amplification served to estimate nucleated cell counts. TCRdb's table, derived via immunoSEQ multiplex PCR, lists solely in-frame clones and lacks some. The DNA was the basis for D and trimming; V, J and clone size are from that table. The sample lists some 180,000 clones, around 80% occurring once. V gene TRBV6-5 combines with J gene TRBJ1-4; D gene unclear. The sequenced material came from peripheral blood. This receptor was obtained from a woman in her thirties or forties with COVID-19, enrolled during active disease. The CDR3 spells CASSYREGATNEKLFF. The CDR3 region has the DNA TGTGCCAGCAGTTACAGGGAGGGTGCAACTAATGAAAAACTGTTTTTT.